This T cell receptor (beta chain) was observed in a study of cytomegalovirus exposure and HLA in healthy donors. Study-wide findings and caveats: A reported reduction in N-insertions relative to the 666-donor mean was seen in an Asian-associated ancestry cluster in a later analysis. Owing to their indistinguishability, certain V segments, notably TRBV6-2 and TRBV6-3, were excluded. From TCR beta sequences, most subjects' HLA-A and HLA-B alleles were reportedly predicted accurately. For cytomegalovirus status, the classifier reportedly gave diagnoses with high specificity and sensitivity.

Points on this clone: The target antigen is unknown.

Use of 60 Vbeta and 13 Jbeta primers characterized the PCR. TCRdb's table, derived via immunoSEQ multiplex PCR, lists solely in-frame clones and lacks some. The profile shows about 130,000 clones, 65% to 85% of them singletons. This CDR3 has 15 amino acids. Germline lookup yields CDR1 WSHSY and CDR2 SAAADI. Trimming cost V 4 bases and J 6 bases, with 19 bases left between them. This sequence was found in a boy younger than 18 in good health and CMV-seronegative. The sequencing sample was made of PBMCs. J is TRBJ2-7 and V is TRBV10-2; TRBD1 might be the D (7 bases). CDR3 in DNA: TGCGCCAGCAGTGTAGCGGAGCAGGGGGGTCCCGAGCAGTACTTC. Its translation is CASSVAEQGGPEQYF.